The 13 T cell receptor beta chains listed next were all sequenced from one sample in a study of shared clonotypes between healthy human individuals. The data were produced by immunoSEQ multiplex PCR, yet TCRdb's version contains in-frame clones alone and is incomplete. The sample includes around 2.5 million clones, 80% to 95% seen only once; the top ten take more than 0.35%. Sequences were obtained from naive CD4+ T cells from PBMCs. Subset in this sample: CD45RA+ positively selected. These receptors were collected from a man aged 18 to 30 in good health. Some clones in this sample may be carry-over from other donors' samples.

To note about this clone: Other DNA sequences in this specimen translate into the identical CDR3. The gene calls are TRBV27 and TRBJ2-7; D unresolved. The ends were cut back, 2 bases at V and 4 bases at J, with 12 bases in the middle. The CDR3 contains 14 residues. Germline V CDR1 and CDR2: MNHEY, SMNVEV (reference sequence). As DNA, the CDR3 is TGTGCCAGCAGTTTAGGGCAGAGTTCTTACGAGCAGTACTTC. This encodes CASSLGQSSYEQYF.

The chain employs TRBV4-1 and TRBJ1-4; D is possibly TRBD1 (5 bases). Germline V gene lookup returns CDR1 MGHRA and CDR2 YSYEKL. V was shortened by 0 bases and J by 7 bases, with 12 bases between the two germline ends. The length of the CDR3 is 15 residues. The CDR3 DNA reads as TGCGCCAGCAGCCAAGAAGGGGCGAGGGGTGAAAAACTGTTTTTT. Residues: CASSQEGARGEKLFF.

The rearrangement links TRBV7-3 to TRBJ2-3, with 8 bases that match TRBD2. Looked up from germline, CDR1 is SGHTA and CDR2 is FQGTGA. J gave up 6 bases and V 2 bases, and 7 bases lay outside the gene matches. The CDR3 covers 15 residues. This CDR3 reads CASSLAGGEWDTQYF. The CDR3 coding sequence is TGTGCCAGCAGCTTAGCGGGAGGCGAATGGGATACGCAGTATTTT.

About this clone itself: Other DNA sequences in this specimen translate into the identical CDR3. CDR3 sequence: CASSPGSGETQYF. Written as DNA, the CDR3 is TGCGCCAGCAGCCCTGGGAGCGGGGAGACCCAGTACTTC. The rearrangement uses TRBV5-1 and TRBJ2-5; a weak D match, TRBD2 (6 bases). The CDR3 spans 13 residues. V lost 4 bases and J lost 5, with 12 bases in between. Germline CDR1 reads SGHRS; CDR2 reads YFSETQ.

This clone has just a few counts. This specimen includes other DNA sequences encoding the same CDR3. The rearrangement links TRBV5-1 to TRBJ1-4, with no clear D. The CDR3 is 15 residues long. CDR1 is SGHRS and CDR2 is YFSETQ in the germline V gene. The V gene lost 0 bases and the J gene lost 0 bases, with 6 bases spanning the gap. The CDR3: CASSLDRPTNEKLFF. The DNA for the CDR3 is TGCGCCAGCAGCTTGGACCGACCAACTAATGAAAAACTGTTTTTT.

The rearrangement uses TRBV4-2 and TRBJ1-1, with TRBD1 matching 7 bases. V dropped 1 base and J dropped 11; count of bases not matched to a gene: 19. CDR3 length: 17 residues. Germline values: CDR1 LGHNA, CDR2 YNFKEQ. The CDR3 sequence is CASSQVKVAGGYHEAFF. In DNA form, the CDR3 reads TGTGCCAGCAGCCAAGTAAAGGTTGCAGGGGGGTATCACGAGGCTTTCTTT.

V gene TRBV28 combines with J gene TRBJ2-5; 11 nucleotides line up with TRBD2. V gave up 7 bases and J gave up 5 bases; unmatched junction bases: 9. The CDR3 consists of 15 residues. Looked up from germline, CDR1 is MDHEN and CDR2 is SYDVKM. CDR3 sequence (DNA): TGTGCCAGCAATCGTGGGGCTAGCGGGAGGGAGACCCAGTACTTC. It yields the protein CASNRGASGRETQYF.

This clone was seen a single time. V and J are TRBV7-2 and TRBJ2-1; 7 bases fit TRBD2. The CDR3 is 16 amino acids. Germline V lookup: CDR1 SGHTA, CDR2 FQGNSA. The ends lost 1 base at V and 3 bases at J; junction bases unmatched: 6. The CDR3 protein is CASSLVAGVIYNEQFF. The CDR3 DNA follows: TGTGCCAGCAGCTTAGTGGCGGGAGTTATCTACAATGAGCAGTTCTTC.

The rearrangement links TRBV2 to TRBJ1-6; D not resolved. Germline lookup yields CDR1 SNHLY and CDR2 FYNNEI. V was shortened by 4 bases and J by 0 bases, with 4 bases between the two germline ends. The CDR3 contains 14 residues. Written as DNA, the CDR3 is TGTGCCAGCAGTGCGAGCTCCTATAATTCACCCCTCCACTTT. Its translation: CASSASSYNSPLHF.

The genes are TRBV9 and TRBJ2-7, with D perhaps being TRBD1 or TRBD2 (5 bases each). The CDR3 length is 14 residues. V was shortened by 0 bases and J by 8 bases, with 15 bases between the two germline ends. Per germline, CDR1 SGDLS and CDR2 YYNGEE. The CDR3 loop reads CASSVATGPSQQYF. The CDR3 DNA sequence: TGTGCCAGCAGCGTAGCTACGGGGCCTTCGCAGCAGTACTTC. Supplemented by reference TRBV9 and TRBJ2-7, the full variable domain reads DSGVTQTPKHLITATGQRVTLRCSPRSGDLSVYWYQQSLDQGLQFLIQYYNGEERAKGNILERFSAQQFPDLHSELNLSSLELGDSALYFCASSVATGPSQQYFGPGTRLTVT.

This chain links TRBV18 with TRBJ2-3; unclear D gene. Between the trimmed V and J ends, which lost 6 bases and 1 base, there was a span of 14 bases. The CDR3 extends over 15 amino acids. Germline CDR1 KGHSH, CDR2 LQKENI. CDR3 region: CASSLLRMGTDTQYF. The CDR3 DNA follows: TGTGCCAGCTCCTTGCTTAGAATGGGCACAGATACGCAGTATTTT.

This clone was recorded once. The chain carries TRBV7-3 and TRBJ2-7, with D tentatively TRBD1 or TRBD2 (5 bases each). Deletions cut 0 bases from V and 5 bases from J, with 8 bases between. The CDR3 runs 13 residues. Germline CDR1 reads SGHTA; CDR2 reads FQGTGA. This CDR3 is CASSLTGDDEQYF. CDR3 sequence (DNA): TGTGCCAGCAGCTTAACGGGGGACGACGAGCAGTACTTC.

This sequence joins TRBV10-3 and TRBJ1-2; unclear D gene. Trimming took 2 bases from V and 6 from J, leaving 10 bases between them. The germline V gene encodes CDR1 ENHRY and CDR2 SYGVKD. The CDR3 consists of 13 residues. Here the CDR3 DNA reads TGTGCCATCAGTGAGAGAGGGCCGGATGGCTACACCTTC. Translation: CAISERGPDGYTF.